This entry concerns a single T cell receptor beta chain. Its target is not known. PCR involved 60 Vbeta and 13 Jbeta primers. Sequencing was performed with immunoSEQ multiplex PCR; in TCRdb, only in-frame clones are kept and a portion is missing. The sample lists about 180,000 clones, roughly 84% occurring once. This sample was included in a study of cytomegalovirus exposure and HLA in healthy donors. The CDR3 has 11 amino acids. Per germline, CDR1 DFQATT and CDR2 SNEGSKA (reference sequence). Trimming at V came to 5 bases and at J to 6 bases, leaving 4 bases not matched to a gene. Overall study results and limits: Presence/absence comparisons presumed near-even sequencing depth among donors.

This receptor was identified in a man in his thirties or forties in good health and CMV-seronegative. The chain joins TRBV20-1 to TRBJ2-7, with 7 bases fitting TRBD1. Sequenced input: PBMCs. In nucleotides, the CDR3 is TGCAGTGCTGTACAGGGGAGCGAGCAGTACTTC. It translates to CSAVQGSEQYF.